The 12 T cell receptor beta chains below all came from one sample that was sequenced in a study of blood T cell repertoires in COVID-19. Sequencing was performed with immunoSEQ multiplex PCR; in TCRdb, only in-frame clones are kept and a portion is missing. The data contain about 190,000 clones, roughly 80% of them singletons. Sequencing used peripheral blood. The receptors derive from a man aged 60 to 75 with acute or convalescent COVID-19.

V is TRBV19 and J is TRBJ1-6, with a weak D call TRBD1 (5 bases). With 1 base removed from V and 9 bases from J, the gap between germline ends came to 13 bases. The CDR3 covers 15 residues. CDR1 and CDR2 (germline): LNHDA, SQIVND (reference sequence). This CDR3 is CASSIGVGLGSPLHF. CDR3 nucleotide sequence: TGTGCCAGTAGTATAGGGGTGGGGCTAGGTTCACCCCTCCACTTT.

The V and J genes are TRBV6-5 and TRBJ2-7; 10 nucleotides line up with TRBD2. V trimming: 6 bases; J trimming: 3 bases; junction bases outside the gene matches: 8. Germline V gene sequence: CDR1 MNHEY, CDR2 SVGAGI. The CDR3 contains 15 residues. CDR3 protein: CASRTVSGRFYEQYF. The CDR3, as DNA: TGTGCCAGCAGGACCGTTAGCGGGAGGTTCTACGAGCAGTACTTC.

At least ten counts were recorded for this clone. The V gene is TRBV5-6, the J gene TRBJ2-3; D may be TRBD2 (6 bases). Germline V gives CDR1 SGHDT, CDR2 YYEEEE. Trimming cost V 0 bases and J 3 bases, with 11 bases left between them. The CDR3 extends over 15 amino acids. The CDR3 reads CASSLELALTDTQYF. CDR3 nucleotide sequence: TGTGCCAGCAGCTTGGAACTAGCCCTGACAGATACGCAGTATTTT.

This chain links TRBV12-3 or TRBV12-4 with TRBJ1-1; D remains ambiguous. Trimming took 5 bases from V and 7 from J, leaving 8 bases between them. The CDR3 sequence is 11 residues long. The CDR3 protein is CASSTYFEAFF. The CDR3 DNA sequence: TGTGCCAGCAGTACTTACTTTGAAGCTTTCTTT.

This clone was counted a few times. This chain joins TRBV19 and TRBJ1-3, with a tentative D call TRBD1 (5 bases). Germline V gene sequence: CDR1 LNHDA, CDR2 SQIVND (reference sequence). V was trimmed by 5 bases and J by 1 base, leaving 6 bases between them. This CDR3 is built from 13 residues. The CDR3: CASSPGSGNTIYF. CDR3 coding DNA: TGTGCCAGTAGTCCAGGGTCTGGAAACACCATATATTTT.

The chain employs TRBV5-4 and TRBJ1-6, with 9 bases fitting TRBD1. The trim removed 0 bases at V and 9 bases at J, leaving 7 bases unmatched. Germline V gene lookup returns CDR1 SGHNT and CDR2 YYREEE (reference sequence). The CDR3 runs to 16 residues. The CDR3 DNA sequence: TGTGCCAGCAGCTTGGCCGGCACAGGGGGCGGTTCACCCCTCCACTTT. It translates to CASSLAGTGGGSPLHF.

As concerns this clone: The sample contains more than one DNA sequence encoding this CDR3. The genes are TRBV6-5 and TRBJ1-2; unclear D gene. CDR3 length: 14 residues. The germline V gene has CDR1 MNHEY and CDR2 SVGAGI. V lost 0 bases and J lost 5, with 10 bases in between. The CDR3 sequence is CASSYSGGIYGYTF. The CDR3 nucleotides are TGTGCCAGCAGTTACTCGGGAGGAATTTATGGCTACACCTTC.

This sequence joins TRBV5-6 and TRBJ2-7, with no clear D. The CDR3 runs to 13 residues. Per the germline V gene, CDR1 is SGHDT and CDR2 is YYEEEE. V lost 0 bases to trimming and J lost 1 base, with 5 bases between them. CDR3 sequence (DNA): TGTGCCAGCAGCTTGGCCCATTCCTACGAGCAGTACTTC. This translates into CASSLAHSYEQYF.

This chain connects TRBV5-4 to TRBJ2-7; the match to TRBD1 covers 10 bases. CDR3 length: 15 residues. Germline loops: CDR1 SGHNT, CDR2 YYREEE (reference sequence). V dropped 0 bases and J dropped 1; count of bases not matched to a gene: 1. CDR3 bases: TGTGCCAGCAGCTTGGGACAGGGGGCATCCTACGAGCAGTACTTC. This gives the protein CASSLGQGASYEQYF.

The count of this clone is one. The chain employs TRBV19 and TRBJ1-5; D gene uncertain. Germline V CDR1 and CDR2: LNHDA, SQIVND (reference sequence). The V gene lost 5 bases and the J gene lost 4 bases, with 6 bases spanning the gap. The CDR3 is 12 residues long. This CDR3 reads CASSLSNQPQHF. The CDR3 nucleotides are TGTGCCAGTAGTCTTTCTAATCAGCCCCAGCATTTT.

The chain uses TRBV5-1 and TRBJ2-2; the match to TRBD1 covers 11 bases. V lost 7 bases and J lost 5; bases outside the gene matches: 4. The CDR3 has 14 residues. The V gene's germline CDR1 is SGHRS and CDR2 YFSETQ. The CDR3 is CASGQGAGTGELFF. In DNA form, the CDR3 reads TGCGCCAGCGGACAGGGGGCAGGTACCGGGGAGCTGTTTTTT.

The chain has TRBV7-3 and TRBJ1-1; D might be TRBD1 (6 bases). The V end was cut by 3 bases, the J end by 10 bases, with 18 bases between. The CDR3 loop spans 14 amino acids. Germline lookup yields CDR1 SGHTA and CDR2 FQGTGA. CDR3 residues: CASSLGGQGPPAFF. The CDR3 coding sequence is TGTGCCAGCAGCTTGGGGGGGCAGGGTCCCCCAGCTTTCTTT.